This T cell receptor (beta chain) was documented in a study of blood T cell repertoires in COVID-19. Study at large: There were acute and convalescent COVID-19 samples, and they came from the United States, Italy and Spain. Sample material is recorded as cDNA or gDNA derived from T cells, B-cell-depleted T cells, or PBMCs.

Authors' data handling: How many nucleated cells were present was estimated from reference gene primer amplification. Method: immunoSEQ multiplex PCR; TCRdb's copy keeps in-frame clones and lacks some. V and J calls plus clone size are reproduced from that table; the DNA served to infer D and trimming. The sample carries about 250,000 clones, approximately 84% recorded once. V lost 4 bases and J lost 1, with 11 bases in between. CDR3 length equals 14 residues. The germline CDR1 and CDR2 sequences are SGHRS and YFSETQ. This sequence joins TRBV5-1 and TRBJ1-1; a weak D match, TRBD1 (6 bases). The receptor comes from a man aged 50-59 years with active or convalescent COVID-19. The sequenced sample was peripheral blood. The CDR3 bases are TGCGCCAGCAGCCCAAGGGGACAGAACACTGAAGCTTTCTTT. Its translation is CASSPRGQNTEAFF.